Sequencing of this T cell receptor (beta chain) was carried out in a study of vaccination effects on CD4 cells after COVID-19. Points on this clone: Its target is not known.

Researchers isolated CD4+ T cells once 9 to 11 days of culture had elapsed. The vaccine recipients had no prior SARS-CoV-2 infection, with negative nucleocapsid antibodies. IL-2 medium was substituted for half the medium on days 3 and 7. Sequencing used immunoSEQ multiplex PCR; TCRdb keeps in-frame clones, though not all of them. Of 50,000 or so clones in the sample, 67% are singletons; the top ten hold 4.5% to 7%. The V end lost 8 bases, the J end lost 5 bases, and 12 bases lay between the germline ends. This CDR3 spans 12 amino acids. Material: CD4+ T cells from PBMCs cultured without peptide, obtained before COVID-19 vaccination. The rearrangement links TRBV12-3 or TRBV12-4 to TRBJ2-5; D call uncertain. This TCR derives from a human donor who received a COVID-19 vaccine. This CDR3 is CASSLERETQYF. The CDR3 DNA is TGTGCCAGCTCCCTCGAGAGGGAGACCCAGTACTTC.